This TCR beta chain emerged from a study of blood T cells in healthy people across ages. With a J-beta primer mix and a sample-barcoded 5' primer, a second PCR ran about 6 to 11 cycles. TCRdb re-called the 5' RACE reads with MiXCR, one entry per CDR3 protein. The sample gives 1.8 million or so distinct CDR3 sequences, around 42% of which show up once; roughly 24% is in the top ten. The receptor's source is a human donor in good health. The sample comprised blood.

The CDR3 spells CASSSHRNSYNEQFF. Here the CDR3 DNA reads TGTGCCAGCAGTTCCCACAGGAACTCCTACAATGAGCAGTTCTTC. The chain carries TRBV6-2 or TRBV6-3 and TRBJ2-1; D may be TRBD1 (5 bases). Trimming cost V 4 bases and J 0 bases, with 10 bases left between them. Per germline, CDR1 MNHEY and CDR2 SVGEGT. This CDR3 region has 15 residues.